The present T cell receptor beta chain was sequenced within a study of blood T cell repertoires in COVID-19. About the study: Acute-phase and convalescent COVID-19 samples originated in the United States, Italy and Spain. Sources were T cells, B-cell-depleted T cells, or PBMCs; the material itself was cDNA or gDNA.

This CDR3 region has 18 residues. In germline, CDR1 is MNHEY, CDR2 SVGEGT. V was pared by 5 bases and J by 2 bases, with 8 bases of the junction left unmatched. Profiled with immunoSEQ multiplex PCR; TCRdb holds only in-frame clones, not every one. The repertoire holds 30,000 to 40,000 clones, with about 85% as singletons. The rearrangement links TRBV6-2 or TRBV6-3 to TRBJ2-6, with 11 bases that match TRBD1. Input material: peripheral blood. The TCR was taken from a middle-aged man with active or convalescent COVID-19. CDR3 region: CASSPRDRGSPGANVLTF. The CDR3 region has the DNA TGTGCCAGCAGTCCCCGGGACAGGGGGTCCCCTGGGGCCAACGTCCTGACTTTC.